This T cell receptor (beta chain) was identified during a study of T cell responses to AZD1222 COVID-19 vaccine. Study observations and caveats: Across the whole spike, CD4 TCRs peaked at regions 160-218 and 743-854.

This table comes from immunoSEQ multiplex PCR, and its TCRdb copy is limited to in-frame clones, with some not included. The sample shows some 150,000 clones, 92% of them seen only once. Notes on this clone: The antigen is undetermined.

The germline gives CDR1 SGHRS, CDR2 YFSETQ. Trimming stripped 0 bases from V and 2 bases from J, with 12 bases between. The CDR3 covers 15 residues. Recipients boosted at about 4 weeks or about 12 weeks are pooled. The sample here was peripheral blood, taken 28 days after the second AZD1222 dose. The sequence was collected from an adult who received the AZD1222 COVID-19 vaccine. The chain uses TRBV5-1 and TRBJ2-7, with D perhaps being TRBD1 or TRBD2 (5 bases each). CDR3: CASSLGGTATYEQYF. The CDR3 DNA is TGCGCCAGCAGCTTGGGGGGGACGGCTACCTACGAGCAGTACTTC.